Listed below are T cell receptor beta chains from one sample, sequenced in a study of blood T cell repertoires in COVID-19. Clones were sequenced by immunoSEQ multiplex PCR, and TCRdb holds only the in-frame ones, with some missing. The table lists 200,000 to 300,000 clones, 80% to 85% of them singletons. The sequenced sample consisted of peripheral blood. Source of these receptors: a woman aged 55 to 70 with active or convalescent COVID-19. The CDR3 runs from the conserved cysteine through the conserved F or W. The D gene is left open where the match is weak. Expanded clones are given a class, and other clones once, few, many or no size at all.

NA	TRBV9	TRBJ2-3	TRBD2	TGTGCCAGCAGCGGGGAGGGACTAGCGCAAGATACGCAGTATTTT	CASSGEGLAQDTQYF
once	TRBV7-2	TRBJ1-2	NA	TGTGCCAGCAGCTCCCAGGTCCTCCCAAACTTC	CASSSQVLPNF
NA	TRBV30	TRBJ2-3	NA	TGTGCCTGGAGTCCCAACCGAGCGGATACGCAGTATTTT	CAWSPNRADTQYF
NA	TRBV18	TRBJ1-2	TRBD1	TGTGCCAGCTCGCTACGAAAGGGACAGGTAGATGGCTACACCTTC	CASSLRKGQVDGYTF
once	TRBV6-5	TRBJ1-4	NA	TGTGCCAGCATCAGTTTGTGGACTAATGAAAAACTGTTTTTT	CASISLWTNEKLFF
NA	TRBV2	TRBJ2-5	TRBD2	TGTGCCAGCAGGGGGGGGAAAATGACAGCCCAAGAGACCCAGTACTTC	CASRGGKMTAQETQYF
NA	TRBV5-5	TRBJ2-1	NA	TGTGCCAGCAGCTTTGACGACAGCTACAATGAGCAGTTCTTC	CASSFDDSYNEQFF
few	TRBV14	TRBJ1-2	NA	TGTGCCAGCAGCCAAGTTGGCGGCCTCTATGGCTACACCTTC	CASSQVGGLYGYTF
NA	TRBV27	TRBJ1-2	NA	TGTGCCAGCAGTTCTATAAACGCAATAGACTACACCTTC	CASSSINAIDYTF
NA	TRBV10-3	TRBJ1-2	NA	TGTGCCATCAGTGATAATCCTGACTATGGCTACACCTTC	CAISDNPDYGYTF
NA	TRBV3-1/TRBV3-2	TRBJ1-4	NA	TGTGCCAGCAGCCTCACAGGGAAATATAATGAAAAACTGTTTTTT	CASSLTGKYNEKLFF
NA	TRBV19	TRBJ1-2	TRBD1	TGTGCCAGTAGTTTAACCGGGACAGGGAATGGCTACACCTTC	CASSLTGTGNGYTF
NA	TRBV5-1	TRBJ1-1	NA	TGCGCCAGCAGCTTGCAACAGCACACTGAAGCTTTCTTT	CASSLQQHTEAFF
NA	TRBV10-2	TRBJ1-1	NA	TGCGCCAGCAAGCTACTCCGGGACACTGAAGCTTTCTTT	CASKLLRDTEAFF
NA	TRBV27	TRBJ1-4	TRBD1	TGTGCCAGCAGTTTAGAGGGACAGGCCCGATCTTTTAATGAAAAACTGTTTTTT	CASSLEGQARSFNEKLFF
few	TRBV10-3	TRBJ2-3	NA	TGTGCCATCAGTGAGAGCCCTAGCACAGATACGCAGTATTTT	CAISESPSTDTQYF
NA	TRBV6-5	TRBJ1-6	TRBD1	TGTGCCAGCAGTTACTCGGGACAGCTTAATTCACCCCTCCACTTT	CASSYSGQLNSPLHF
once	TRBV4-1	TRBJ1-1	NA	TGCGCCAGCAGCCAGGGCAGGTCTGAAGCTTTCTTT	CASSQGRSEAFF
NA	TRBV19	TRBJ1-1	NA	TGTGCCAGTACTTTTGTTATAGGGGCCAACACTGAAGCTTTCTTT	CASTFVIGANTEAFF
NA	TRBV19	TRBJ1-2	TRBD1	TGTGCCAGTAGTCGGACCTTCGGGACAGGGGGCCATGGCTACACCTTC	CASSRTFGTGGHGYTF
once	TRBV9	TRBJ2-2	TRBD2	TGTGCCAGCAGCGGAGGGCGCGGGGGGCCCCGCACCGGGGAGCTGTTTTTT	CASSGGRGGPRTGELFF
NA	TRBV2	TRBJ1-1	NA	TGTGCCAGCAGAACAGGTATTAACACTGAAGCTTTCTTT	CASRTGINTEAFF
once	TRBV7-8	TRBJ2-7	NA	TGTGCCAGCAGCTTAGGGGCTTACGAGCAGTACTTC	CASSLGAYEQYF
NA	TRBV7-6	TRBJ1-5	TRBD1	TGTGCCAGCAGCCCCGGGACAGGGGGGGGTCAGCCCCAGCATTTT	CASSPGTGGGQPQHF
NA	TRBV19	TRBJ2-3	NA	TGTGCCAGTACCCCTTTGGGGAACGGGAACACAGATACGCAGTATTTT	CASTPLGNGNTDTQYF
NA	TRBV27	TRBJ1-1	NA	TGTGCCAGCAGTTTATTAAAAGAACAGAACACTGAAGCTTTCTTT	CASSLLKEQNTEAFF
NA	TRBV11-1	TRBJ1-3	NA	TGTGCCACCAGTTTGGGACTCTCTGGAAACACCATATATTTT	CATSLGLSGNTIYF
NA	TRBV9	TRBJ1-3	TRBD1	TGTGCCAGCAGCGTAGGAGGACAGGGGGCGGCCGGAAACACCATATATTTT	CASSVGGQGAAGNTIYF
NA	TRBV30	TRBJ2-7	NA	TGTGCCTGGAGTCCCCTTGCCAGGGAGGTTCCCGACGAGCAGTACTTC	CAWSPLAREVPDEQYF
NA	TRBV2	TRBJ1-5	NA	TGTGCCAGCAGAAAAAGCGGGCAGCCCCAGCATTTT	CASRKSGQPQHF
NA	TRBV7-2	TRBJ2-3	NA	TGTGCCAGCACCTTGTCCGGAGTGGCTAGCCCCGAGGATACGCAGTATTTT	CASTLSGVASPEDTQYF
NA	TRBV19	TRBJ2-7	TRBD1	TGTGCCAGTAGTCAACTGGGGGACAGATCCTACGAGCAGTACTTC	CASSQLGDRSYEQYF
NA	TRBV19	TRBJ1-2	TRBD1	TGTGCCAGTAGTATATCCCTCGGACAGGGGACTGGCTACACCTTC	CASSISLGQGTGYTF
NA	TRBV7-6	TRBJ2-7	NA	TGTGCCAGCAGCCAGGACTCCTACGAGCAGTACTTC	CASSQDSYEQYF
NA	TRBV7-8	TRBJ1-1	TRBD1	TGTGCCAGCAGCCCCGAGGGACAGGCGATTGAAGCTTTCTTT	CASSPEGQAIEAFF
NA	TRBV5-1	TRBJ2-3	NA	TGCGCCAGCAGCTTGTGGAGAGCGGACAGACGCACAGATACGCAGTATTTT	CASSLWRADRRTDTQYF
once	TRBV5-8	TRBJ1-5	TRBD1	TGTGCCAGCAGCTTGGGGGACAGAAGCAATCAGCCCCAGCATTTT	CASSLGDRSNQPQHF
NA	TRBV19	TRBJ1-5	TRBD1	TGTGCCAGTTCCGGGGCAGGGGGGAATCAGCCCCAGCATTTT	CASSGAGGNQPQHF
NA	TRBV30	TRBJ2-2	NA	TGTGCCTGGAGTGTACGAGGGTTGTTTTCAGGGAACACCGGGGAGCTGTTTTTT	CAWSVRGLFSGNTGELFF
NA	TRBV12-3/TRBV12-4	TRBJ1-1	NA	TGTGCCAGCAGTTTAGTCTTGAACACTGAAGCTTTCTTT	CASSLVLNTEAFF
NA	TRBV24-1	TRBJ1-2	TRBD1	TGTGCCACCAGTGATTCGGACAGGGACGGCTACACCTTC	CATSDSDRDGYTF
NA	TRBV5-6	TRBJ1-6	NA	TGTGCCAGCAGCCCGCGGGGTAATTCACCCCTCCACTTT	CASSPRGNSPLHF
NA	TRBV28	TRBJ1-6	TRBD1	TGTGCCAGCAGTAGTGGACAGGGATATTCACCCCTCCACTTT	CASSSGQGYSPLHF